A single sample gave rise to the 16 T cell receptor beta chains below, sequenced in a study of low-dose radiotherapy and immunotherapy resistance in tumors. The sample's time point: before trial treatment. Both TCRalpha and TCRbeta chains were reverse transcribed with V-gene-specific primers. Amplification, which lasted roughly 22 PCR cycles, used a constant-region primer and V-primer adapter to amplify TCRs. TCRdb reprocessed the reads via MiXCR and lists one record per CDR3 protein. The data hold 80,000 to 90,000 distinct CDR3 sequences, with 18% observed a single time. The sample consisted of PBMCs, taken before treatment. Receptor source: a male donor with prostate cancer.

This clonotype was seen only a few times. The chain uses TRBV30 and TRBJ2-2; D gene uncertain. This CDR3 has 14 amino acids. The V end was cut by 3 bases, the J end by 2 bases, with 10 bases between. CDR1 is GTSNPN and CDR2 is SVGIG in the germline V gene (reference sequence). The CDR3 sequence: CAWRQLQNTGELFF. The CDR3 DNA reads as TGTGCCTGGAGACAGTTACAAAACACCGGGGAGCTGTTTTTT.

This clonotype has at least ten counts. The CDR3: CASKPGGGSTDTQYF. The CDR3 nucleotides are TGTGCCAGCAAGCCGGGGGGGGGTAGCACAGATACGCAGTATTTT. The chain couples TRBV5-4 to TRBJ2-3, with 8 bases fitting TRBD2. Germline values: CDR1 SGHNT, CDR2 YYREEE (reference sequence). Losses at the gene ends were 6 bases for V and 0 bases for J; bases not matched to a gene: 6. The CDR3 spans 15 residues.

V is TRBV9 and J is TRBJ2-1; 9 bases map to TRBD1. The CDR3 sequence is 16 residues long. With V trimmed by 2 bases and J by 8 bases, 11 bases remained unmatched. CDR1 SGDLS and CDR2 YYNGEE come from the germline V gene. Here the CDR3 reads CASSVEGQGGRDEQFF. For the CDR3, the DNA is TGTGCCAGCAGCGTGGAGGGACAGGGAGGAAGGGATGAGCAGTTCTTC. The whole variable domain, remainder taken from reference TRBV9 and TRBJ2-1, is DSGVTQTPKHLITATGQRVTLRCSPRSGDLSVYWYQQSLDQGLQFLIQYYNGEERAKGNILERFSAQQFPDLHSELNLSSLELGDSALYFCASSVEGQGGRDEQFFGPGTRLTVL.

In the case of this clonotype: A far larger clone is only one base removed, so a read error is likely. This rearrangement joins TRBV13 to TRBJ2-4, with D perhaps assigned TRBD1 or TRBD2 (7 bases each). This CDR3 is 16 amino acids long. V was shortened by 5 bases and J by 13 bases, with 27 bases between the two germline ends. The germline V gene has CDR1 PRHDT and CDR2 FYEKMQ (reference sequence). This CDR3 reads CASSPQGGVAYNEQYF. The CDR3 DNA reads as TGTGCCAGCAGCCCCCAGGGGGGGGTAGCCTACAATGAGCAGTACTTC.

This clonotype was counted many times. This sequence joins TRBV10-3 and TRBJ2-1; D is unclear. CDR1 and CDR2 (germline): ENHRY, SYGVKD. This CDR3 is built from 16 residues. Trimming left V 5 bases short and J 10 bases short, with 24 bases between. DNA for the CDR3: TGTGCCATCAGTCCCTCTAATCAATTCAGAACCCCGGAGCAGTTCTTC. This gives the protein CAISPSNQFRTPEQFF.

This clonotype appeared many times. The chain is built from TRBV2 and TRBJ2-7, with a tentative D call TRBD2 (6 bases). The CDR3 extends over 13 amino acids. The V end was cut by 10 bases, the J end by 6 bases, with 19 bases between. Looked up from germline, CDR1 is SNHLY and CDR2 is FYNNEI. The CDR3 is CATRDSSALEQYF. The DNA of the CDR3 is TGTGCCACCAGGGACTCCTCGGCCCTCGAGCAGTACTTC.

This clonotype has at least ten counts. The genes are TRBV11-2 and TRBJ2-5; a weak D match, TRBD2 (6 bases). CDR1 is SGHAT, CDR2 FQNNGV, per germline. Trimming cost V 0 bases and J 4 bases, with 9 bases left between them. The CDR3 spans 14 residues. The CDR3 nucleotides read TGTGCCAGCAGCTTAGATAGCGGAGGAGAGACCCAGTACTTC. Protein sequence: CASSLDSGGETQYF.

This clonotype was seen at least ten times. This chain links TRBV2 with TRBJ2-5; no reliable D call. With 6 bases removed from V and 5 bases from J, the gap between germline ends came to 7 bases. Germline assignment: CDR1 SNHLY and CDR2 FYNNEI. The CDR3 sequence is 11 residues long. The CDR3 loop is CASRGEETQYF. CDR3 DNA: TGTGCCAGCAGGGGTGAGGAGACCCAGTACTTC.

This clonotype was seen many times. The chain combines TRBV20-1 with TRBJ2-1; unclear D gene. Trimming pared 0 bases from V and 7 bases from J, leaving 13 bases between. The length of the CDR3 is 14 residues. CDR1 is DFQATT and CDR2 is SNEGSKA in the germline V gene (reference sequence). DNA of the CDR3: TGCAGTGCTAGAGATCCATCGGGTAAGAATGAGCAGTTCTTC. Translated, it gives CSARDPSGKNEQFF.

This clonotype was counted between two and nine times. The chain recombines TRBV2 with TRBJ2-3, with unresolved D. V was pared by 4 bases and J by 5 bases, with 7 bases between. The CDR3 is 12 amino acids. Germline V lookup: CDR1 SNHLY, CDR2 FYNNEI. The CDR3 coding sequence is TGTGCCAGCAGTGTGGCGTTAGATACGCAGTATTTT. This encodes CASSVALDTQYF.

In this sample, this clonotype turned up many times. The rearrangement links TRBV12-3 or TRBV12-4 to TRBJ2-1; 7 bases fit TRBD1. The CDR3 consists of 14 residues. V shed 5 bases, J shed 3 bases, and the junction held 4 bases outside the gene matches. CDR3 sequence (DNA): TGTGCCAGCAGTCCCGGGACAGTCTACAATGAGCAGTTCTTC. Its translation is CASSPGTVYNEQFF.

This clonotype was counted at least ten times. The chain couples TRBV10-2 to TRBJ2-3; tentative D call: TRBD2 (6 bases). There are 13 residues in the CDR3. Germline CDR1 WSHSY, CDR2 SAAADI. The V end lost 10 bases, the J end lost 5 bases, and 16 bases lay between the germline ends. Here the CDR3 DNA reads TGCGCCACCCGCGGGGATTCGGGAGATACGCAGTATTTT. Translated: CATRGDSGDTQYF.

This clonotype has ten or more counts. The chain recombines TRBV20-1 with TRBJ2-3; the match to TRBD2 covers 9 bases. This CDR3 contains 13 residues. The germline V gene encodes CDR1 DFQATT and CDR2 SNEGSKA (reference sequence). This chain's CDR3 is CSGVRGGPDTQYF. The CDR3 nucleotides read TGCAGCGGCGTGCGGGGGGGCCCCGATACGCAGTATTTT.

This clonotype was seen at least ten times. The CDR3 loop reads CASSRGQGNEQYF. The CDR3 coding sequence is TGCGCCAGCAGCCGCGGACAGGGAAACGAGCAGTACTTC. The rearrangement uses TRBV5-1 and TRBJ2-7, with 8 bases aligning to TRBD1. This CDR3 contains 13 residues. Germline V gene lookup returns CDR1 SGHRS and CDR2 YFSETQ. J gave up 5 bases and V 4 bases, and 5 bases lay outside the gene matches.

The table lists this clonotype with many counts. This rearrangement joins TRBV20-1 to TRBJ1-5, with unresolved D. The V end was cut by 5 bases, the J end by 2 bases, with 13 bases between. The germline CDR1 and CDR2 sequences are DFQATT and SNEGSKA (reference sequence). This CDR3 has 14 residues. The CDR3 DNA reads as TGCAGTGCTTCCGTCCGGGCCGGCAATCAGCCCCAGCATTTT. Amino acid sequence: CSASVRAGNQPQHF.

This clonotype counts as medium-sized (0.01 to 0.1%). The rearrangement joins TRBV5-8 to TRBJ2-1; 8 bases align to TRBD1. Trimming took 4 bases from V and 4 from J; bases not matched to a gene: 10. This CDR3 spans 16 amino acids. Germline V CDR1 and CDR2: SGHTS, YDEGEE. The CDR3 loop is CASSGVDRARYNEQFF. DNA for the CDR3: TGTGCCAGCAGCGGGGTGGACAGGGCCAGATACAATGAGCAGTTCTTC.